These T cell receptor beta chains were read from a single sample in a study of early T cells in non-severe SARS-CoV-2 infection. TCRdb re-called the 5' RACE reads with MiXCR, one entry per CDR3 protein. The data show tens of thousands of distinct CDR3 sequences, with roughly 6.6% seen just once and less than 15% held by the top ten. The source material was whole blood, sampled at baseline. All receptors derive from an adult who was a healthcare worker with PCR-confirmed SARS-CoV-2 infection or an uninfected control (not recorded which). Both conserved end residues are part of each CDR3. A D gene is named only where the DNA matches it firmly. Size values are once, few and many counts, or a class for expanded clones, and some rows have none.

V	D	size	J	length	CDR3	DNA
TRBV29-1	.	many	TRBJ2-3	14	CSTTVSGASDTQYF	TGCAGCACCACGGTTAGCGGAGCTTCAGATACGCAGTATTTT
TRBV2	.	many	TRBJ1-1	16	CASSEAVPDGLGEAFF	TGTGCCAGCAGTGAAGCGGTCCCAGACGGATTAGGCGAAGCTTTCTTT
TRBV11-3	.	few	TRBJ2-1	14	CASSRRGGSNEQFF	TGTGCCAGCAGCCGGAGGGGGGGAAGCAATGAGCAGTTCTTC
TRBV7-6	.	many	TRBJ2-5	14	CASSLSGRVETQYF	TGTGCCAGCAGCTTATCCGGCCGGGTGGAGACCCAGTACTTC
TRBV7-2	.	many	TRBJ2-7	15	CASTPSGGVTYEQYF	TGTGCCAGCACTCCGAGTGGTGGAGTTACCTACGAGCAGTACTTC
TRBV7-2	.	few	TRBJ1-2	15	CASSLARASNYGYTF	TGTGCCAGCAGCTTAGCCAGGGCTTCTAACTATGGCTACACCTTC
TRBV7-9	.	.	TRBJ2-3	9	CASGDTQYF	TGTGCCAGCGGAGATACGCAGTATTTT
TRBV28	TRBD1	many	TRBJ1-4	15	CASGTGAATNEKLFF	TGTGCCAGCGGGACAGGGGCCGCAACTAATGAAAAACTGTTTTTT
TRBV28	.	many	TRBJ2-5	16	CASTDRTEVSQETQYF	TGTGCCAGCACCGACAGGACCGAGGTGTCCCAAGAGACCCAGTACTTC
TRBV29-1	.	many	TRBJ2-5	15	CSVDSRLASKETQYF	TGCAGCGTTGACTCGCGGCTAGCGTCCAAAGAGACCCAGTACTTC
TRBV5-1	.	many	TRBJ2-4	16	CASSAPERQSENIQYF	TGCGCCAGCAGCGCACCCGAAAGACAGTCCGAAAACATTCAGTACTTC
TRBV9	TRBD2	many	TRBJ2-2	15	CASSVRAGDTGELFF	TGTGCCAGCAGCGTCCGAGCGGGAGACACCGGGGAGCTGTTTTTT
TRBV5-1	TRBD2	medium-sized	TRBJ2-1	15	CASSTSGGRYNEQFF	TGCGCCAGCAGCACGTCGGGAGGGCGGTACAATGAGCAGTTCTTC
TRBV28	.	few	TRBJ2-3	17	CASSSVSLRLTADTQYF	TGTGCCAGCAGTTCCGTTTCCTTGAGGTTGACAGCAGATACGCAGTATTTT
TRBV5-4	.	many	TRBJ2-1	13	CASGQDYYNEQFF	TGTGCCAGCGGACAGGACTACTACAATGAGCAGTTCTTC
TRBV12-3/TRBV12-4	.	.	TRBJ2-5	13	CASSFRQEETQYF	TGTGCCAGCAGTTTTCGTCAGGAAGAGACCCAGTACTTC
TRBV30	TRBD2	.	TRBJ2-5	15	CAWSTSTSGRETQYF	TGTGCCTGGAGTACCTCGACTAGCGGGAGGGAGACCCAGTACTTC
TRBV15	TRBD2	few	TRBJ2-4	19	CATSRDRWTSGIVENIQYF	TGTGCCACCAGCAGAGATCGTTGGACTAGCGGGATTGTGGAGAACATTCAGTACTTC
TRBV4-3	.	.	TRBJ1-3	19	CASSQDSGSGVTSGNTIYF	TGCGCCAGCAGCCAAGATAGTGGGAGTGGGGTAACCTCTGGAAACACCATATATTTT
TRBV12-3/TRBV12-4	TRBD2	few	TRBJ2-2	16	CASSLIPAGITGELFF	TGTGCCAGCAGTTTAATCCCAGCGGGGATCACCGGGGAGCTGTTTTTT
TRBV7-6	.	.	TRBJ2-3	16	CASSLAGDRYTDTQYF	TGTGCTAGCAGCTTAGCCGGTGACAGGTACACAGATACGCAGTATTTT
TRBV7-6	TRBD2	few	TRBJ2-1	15	CASSFDAGGDNEQFF	TGTGCCAGCAGCTTTGACGCGGGAGGAGACAATGAGCAGTTCTTC
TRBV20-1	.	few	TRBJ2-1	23	CSATQPHDVAQRRPMPYYNEQFF	TGCAGTGCTACCCAGCCCCATGACGTGGCGCAGCGAAGGCCTATGCCATATTACAATGAGCAGTTCTTC
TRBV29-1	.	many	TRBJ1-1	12	CSVDRGNTEAFF	TGCAGCGTTGACAGGGGGAACACTGAAGCTTTCTTT
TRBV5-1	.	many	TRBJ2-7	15	CASSLATGSAYEQYF	TGCGCCAGCAGCTTAGCCACAGGATCAGCCTACGAGCAGTACTTC
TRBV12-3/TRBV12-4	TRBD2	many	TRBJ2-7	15	CASRKGLAGYYEQYF	TGTGCCAGCAGGAAAGGACTAGCGGGCTATTACGAGCAGTACTTC
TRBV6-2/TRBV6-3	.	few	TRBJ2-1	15	CASTSSRQLYNEQFF	TGTGCCAGCACCTCTTCGCGACAGCTATACAATGAGCAGTTCTTC
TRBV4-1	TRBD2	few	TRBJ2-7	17	CASSQEGWGLAGGEQYF	TGCGCCAGCAGCCAAGAAGGTTGGGGACTAGCGGGAGGTGAGCAGTACTTC
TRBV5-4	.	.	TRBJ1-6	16	CASSLADSANNSPLHF	TGTGCCAGCAGCTTGGCTGACAGCGCTAATAATTCACCCCTCCACTTT
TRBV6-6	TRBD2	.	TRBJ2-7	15	CASSYIAGGAGEQYF	TGTGCCAGCAGTTACATAGCGGGAGGGGCCGGCGAGCAGTACTTC
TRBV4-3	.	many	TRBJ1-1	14	CASSIQGGVTEAFF	TGCGCCAGCAGCATACAGGGTGGGGTCACTGAAGCTTTCTTT
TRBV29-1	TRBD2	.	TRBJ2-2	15	CSVVPGTTNTGELFF	TGCAGCGTTGTGCCCGGGACTACGAACACCGGGGAGCTGTTTTTT
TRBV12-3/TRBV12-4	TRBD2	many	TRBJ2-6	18	CASSPSGAGYSGANVLTF	TGTGCCAGCAGTCCCAGCGGGGCGGGGTATTCTGGGGCCAACGTCCTGACTTTC
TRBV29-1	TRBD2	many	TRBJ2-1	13	CSATIAGVNEQFF	TGCAGCGCGACCATAGCGGGAGTCAATGAGCAGTTCTTC
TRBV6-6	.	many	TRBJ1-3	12	CASSISQSPIYF	TGTGCCAGCAGCATTTCACAGTCCCCCATATATTTT
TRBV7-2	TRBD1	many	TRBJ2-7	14	CASSLGQGAYEQYF	TGTGCCAGCAGCCTGGGACAGGGGGCCTACGAGCAGTACTTC
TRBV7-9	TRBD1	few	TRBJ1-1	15	CASSLAGTDNTEAFF	TGTGCCAGCAGCTTAGCCGGGACAGACAACACTGAAGCTTTCTTT
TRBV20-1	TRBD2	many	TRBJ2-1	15	CSARELLADNNEQFF	TGCAGTGCTAGAGAGCTCCTAGCGGATAACAATGAGCAGTTCTTC
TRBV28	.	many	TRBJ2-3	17	CASRHQIASDTTDTQYF	TGTGCCAGCAGACACCAAATCGCGTCCGACACGACAGATACGCAGTATTTT
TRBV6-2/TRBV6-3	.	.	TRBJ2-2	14	CASTPVVVPRELFF	TGTGCCAGCACCCCCGTCGTAGTTCCGCGTGAGCTGTTTTTT
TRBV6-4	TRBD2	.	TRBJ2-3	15	CASSALAGGADTQYF	TGTGCCAGCAGTGCACTAGCGGGAGGAGCAGATACGCAGTATTTT
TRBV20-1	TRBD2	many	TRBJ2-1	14	CSASETSPTDEQFF	TGCAGTGCTTCCGAGACTAGCCCGACGGATGAGCAGTTCTTC
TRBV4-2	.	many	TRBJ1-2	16	CASSQGRPGEGYGYTF	TGTGCCAGCAGCCAAGGAAGGCCCGGGGAAGGCTATGGCTACACCTTC
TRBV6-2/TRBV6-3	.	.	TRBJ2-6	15	CASSYVGLGANVLTF	TGTGCCAGCAGTTACGTCGGCTTGGGGGCCAACGTCCTGACTTTC
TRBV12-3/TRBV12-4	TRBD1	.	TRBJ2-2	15	CASRIGTGFTGELFF	TGTGCCAGCAGGATAGGGACAGGGTTCACCGGGGAGCTGTTTTTT
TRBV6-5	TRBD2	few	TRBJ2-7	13	CASRSGRAYEQYF	TGTGCCAGCAGGTCAGGGAGGGCATACGAGCAGTACTTC